A single T cell receptor (beta chain) is shown here with its context. The antigen is undetermined. The data were taken from a study of regulatory T cells in long-lasting Graves disease. There are 16 residues in the CDR3. J was trimmed by 7 bases and V by 10 bases; bases with no gene match: 17. CDR1 and CDR2 from the germline V gene are LNHDA and SQIVND (reference sequence). CDR3-region Arm-PCR and iRepertoire HTBI primers produced the TCR beta libraries. TCRdb used MiXCR to reprocess the multiplex PCR reads, holding one entry per CDR3 protein. Here the sample spans about 460,000 distinct CDR3 sequences, about 20% being singletons. Study results and caveats: Persistent Graves' patients showed less TCR diversity than newly diagnosed patients showed. Persistent disease was associated with favored TRBV28 usage and with favored use of TRBJ1-2 and TRBJ2-5. Accuracy was perhaps lowered by the small sample size.

Time point indicated: persistent/refractory GD, antithyroid drugs over 5 years with positive TRAb. The authors made the TCR library using RNA they extracted from PBMCs. American Thyroid Association guidelines were used to diagnose Graves' disease. The V gene is TRBV19, the J gene TRBJ2-2; 8 nucleotides line up with TRBD1. The sequence was collected from a female donor with Graves disease. Sequenced here: peripheral blood mononuclear cells (PBMCs), sampled when the disease was refractory, from a patient treated with antithyroid drugs. The DNA of the CDR3 is TGTGCCACCAAGTATGAGAGGACAGGGATTGGCGGGGAGCTGTTTTTT. Protein product: CATKYERTGIGGELFF.